This TCR beta chain was identified during a study of shared T cell receptors in the human thymus. Clones were read by immunoSEQ multiplex PCR, and TCRdb kept only the in-frame ones, dropping some. The repertoire has roughly 550,000 clones, around 82% of them found once; the top ten carry around 0.013%. The data were also submitted as part of a second study, on human thymus T cells. That work states: All donors were healthy Finnish infants who were undergoing corrective surgery to treat congenital heart defects. Corrective cardiac surgery supplied the resected thymus tissue. The authors found apparently biased V and J gene usage in thymic and blood repertoires. What related research reported was that thymic repertoires overlapped highly among unrelated individuals.

Sample: thymocytes. The sequence derives from a boy under two years old with a congenital heart defect.

The CDR3 DNA follows: TGTGCCACCAGCAGAGGGGGGACTAGCGGGAGTTCAGATACGCAGTATTTT. As protein: CATSRGGTSGSSDTQYF. This sequence joins TRBV15 and TRBJ2-3; 14 nucleotides match TRBD2. The length of the CDR3 is 17 residues. V was pared by 1 base and J by 4 bases, with 4 bases of the junction left unmatched. Germline loops: CDR1 LNHNV, CDR2 YYDKDF (reference sequence).